The 8 T cell receptor beta chains presented below share a single source sample, sequenced in a study of cytomegalovirus exposure and HLA in healthy donors. PCR involved 60 Vbeta and 13 Jbeta primers. Profiled with immunoSEQ multiplex PCR; TCRdb holds only in-frame clones, not every one. The sample contains about 120,000 clones, over 60% of which appear only once. Sequences were obtained from PBMCs. All receptors come from a man between 18 and 35 years old in good health and CMV-seropositive.

V usage is TRBV27 and J usage is TRBJ2-3, with 9 bases aligning to TRBD2. With 6 bases clipped from V and 12 bases from J, the junction kept 16 bases outside the gene matches. Germline CDR1 is MNHEY and CDR2 is SMNVEV (reference sequence). This CDR3 comprises 15 residues. CDR3 residues: CASSPSGRTLLSQYF. The CDR3 nucleotides read TGTGCCAGCAGCCCGAGCGGGAGGACCCTTTTAAGTCAGTATTTT.

The J gene is TRBJ2-5, the V gene TRBV11-2, with unresolved D. The V gene lost 1 base and the J gene lost 1 base, with 7 bases spanning the gap. Germline V CDR1 and CDR2: SGHAT, FQNNGV. The CDR3 runs to 14 residues. The CDR3 bases are TGTGCCAGCAGCTTAGCACTCATCCAAGAGACCCAGTACTTC. This translates into CASSLALIQETQYF. Using reference TRBV11-2 and TRBJ2-5 for the parts outside the CDR3, the full variable domain is EAGVAQSPRYKIIEKRQSVAFWCNPISGHATLYWYQQILGQGPKLLIQFQNNGVVDDSQLPKDRFSAERLKGVDSTLKIQPAKLEDSAVYLCASSLALIQETQYFGPGTRLLVL.

The gene calls are TRBV9 and TRBJ2-1; TRBD2 might be the D (5 bases). Germline assignment: CDR1 SGDLS and CDR2 YYNGEE. This CDR3 region has 15 residues. With 3 bases removed from V and 8 bases from J, the gap between germline ends came to 18 bases. The CDR3 here is CASSAGEGRFHEQFF. For the CDR3, the DNA is TGTGCCAGCAGCGCCGGAGAGGGCCGTTTCCATGAGCAGTTCTTC.

This sequence joins TRBV2 and TRBJ1-5, with 7 nucleotides matching TRBD1. There are 13 residues in the CDR3. The trim removed 8 bases at V and 4 bases at J, leaving 5 bases unmatched. From germline, CDR1 is SNHLY and CDR2 FYNNEI. In DNA, the CDR3 is TGTGCCAGCGCAGGGGGAGAAAATCAGCCCCAGCATTTT. This codes for CASAGGENQPQHF.

This clone was seen a handful of times. The V call is TRBV11-2, the J call TRBJ1-1, with D perhaps matching TRBD1 (6 bases). The germline gives CDR1 SGHAT, CDR2 FQNNGV. Trimming stripped 5 bases from V and 0 bases from J, with 13 bases between. There are 15 residues in the CDR3. The DNA for the CDR3 is TGTGCCAGCAGCGTCGGGGACACAATGAACACTGAAGCTTTCTTT. The encoded protein is CASSVGDTMNTEAFF. The full variable domain, with the rest looked up from reference TRBV11-2 and TRBJ1-1, is EAGVAQSPRYKIIEKRQSVAFWCNPISGHATLYWYQQILGQGPKLLIQFQNNGVVDDSQLPKDRFSAERLKGVDSTLKIQPAKLEDSAVYLCASSVGDTMNTEAFFGQGTRLTVV.

The chain employs TRBV29-1 and TRBJ2-7, with D possibly TRBD2 on 6 matching bases. CDR1 and CDR2 (germline): SQVTM, ANQGSEA. The CDR3 runs 13 residues. The V gene lost 5 bases and the J gene lost 3 bases, with 14 bases spanning the gap. This CDR3 reads CSVRAGQGYEQYF. CDR3 coding DNA: TGCAGCGTTAGGGCGGGGCAGGGCTACGAGCAGTACTTC.

As DNA, the CDR3 is TGTGCCTGGACTCGGACAGGGAGGGCCTACAATGAGCAGTTCTTC. This gives the protein CAWTRTGRAYNEQFF. The rearrangement joins TRBV30 to TRBJ2-1; maybe TRBD1 (8 bases). The germline V and J ends were trimmed by 4 bases and 2 bases, with 15 bases remaining between them. The CDR3 is made up of 15 amino acids. Germline V gene data show CDR1 as GTSNPN and CDR2 as SVGIG (reference sequence).

V and J are TRBV7-9 and TRBJ1-3; D remains ambiguous. Germline V gene lookup returns CDR1 SEHNR and CDR2 FQNEAQ (reference sequence). The CDR3 spans 12 residues. Deletions cut 5 bases from V and 4 bases from J, with 6 bases between. The CDR3 here is CASSASGNTIYF. CDR3 coding DNA: TGTGCCAGCAGCGCGTCAGGAAACACCATATATTTT. Drawing the rest from reference TRBV7-9 and TRBJ1-3, the complete variable domain is DTGVSQNPRHKITKRGQNVTFRCDPISEHNRLYWYRQTLGQGPEFLTYFQNEAQLEKSRLLSDRFSAERPKGSFSTLEIQRTEQGDSAMYLCASSASGNTIYFGEGSWLTVV.